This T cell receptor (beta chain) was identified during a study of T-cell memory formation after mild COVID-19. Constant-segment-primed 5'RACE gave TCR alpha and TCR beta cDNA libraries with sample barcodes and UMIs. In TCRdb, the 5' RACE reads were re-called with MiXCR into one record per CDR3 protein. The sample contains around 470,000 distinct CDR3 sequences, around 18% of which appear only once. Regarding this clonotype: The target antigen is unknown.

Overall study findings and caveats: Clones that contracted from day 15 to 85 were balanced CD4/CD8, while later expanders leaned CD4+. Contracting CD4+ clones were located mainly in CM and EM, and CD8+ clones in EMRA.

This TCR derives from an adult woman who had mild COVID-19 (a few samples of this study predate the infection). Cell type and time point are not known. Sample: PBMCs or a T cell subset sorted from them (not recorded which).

CDR3 nucleotide sequence: TGTGCCAGCAGTTACCTTGGACAGGGGCCTTACGAGCAGTACTTC. Translated: CASSYLGQGPYEQYF. V and J are TRBV6-2 or TRBV6-3 and TRBJ2-7; the match to TRBD1 covers 9 bases. The CDR3 runs 15 residues. Trimming removed 2 bases from V and 4 bases from J; junction bases left unmatched: 6. Germline lookup yields CDR1 MNHEY and CDR2 SVGEGT.